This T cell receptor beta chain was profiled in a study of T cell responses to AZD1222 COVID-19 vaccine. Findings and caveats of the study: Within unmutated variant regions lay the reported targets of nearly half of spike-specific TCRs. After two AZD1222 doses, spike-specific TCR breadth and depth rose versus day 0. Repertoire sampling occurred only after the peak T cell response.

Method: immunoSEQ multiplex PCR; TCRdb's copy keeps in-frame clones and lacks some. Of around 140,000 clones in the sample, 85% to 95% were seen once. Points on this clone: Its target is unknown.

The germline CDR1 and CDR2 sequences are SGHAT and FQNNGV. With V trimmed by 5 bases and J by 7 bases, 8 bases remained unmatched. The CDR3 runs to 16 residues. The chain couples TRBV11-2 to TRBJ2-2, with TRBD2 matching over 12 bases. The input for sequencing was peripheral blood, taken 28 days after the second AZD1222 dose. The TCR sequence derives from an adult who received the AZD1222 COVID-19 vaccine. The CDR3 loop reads CASSRLAGGPIGELFF. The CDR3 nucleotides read TGTGCCAGCAGCCGCCTAGCGGGAGGGCCCATCGGGGAGCTGTTTTTT.